This TCR beta chain was sequenced in a study of T cells in Graves' hyperthyroidism and ophthalmopathy. The study defined stable Graves' hyperthyroidism as no ophthalmopathy progression within 18 months. Clinical symptoms, serum thyroxine, TRAb, thyroid ultrasound and orbital computed tomography informed diagnoses. The CDR3 runs to 14 residues. Germline loops: CDR1 SGHAT, CDR2 FQDESV (reference sequence). About this clonotype: The junction shows a germline mismatch at one end, possibly a read error.

The CDR3 regions of TCR beta were amplified from RNA transcripts. In the first-round RT-PCR of the TCR CDR3, the HTBI primer set was used. TCRdb passed the multiplex PCR reads through MiXCR, listing each CDR3 protein once. This sample has 700,000 to 950,000 distinct CDR3 sequences, with 35% found just once. The receptor was isolated from a middle-aged woman with Graves' hyperthyroidism. Sequenced material: blood. The V and J genes are TRBV11-1 and TRBJ2-1; a weak D match, TRBD2 (5 bases). CDR3 DNA sequence: TGTGCCAGCAGTTTAGGAGGACCGGACAATGAGCAGTTCTTC. This translates into CASSLGGPDNEQFF.